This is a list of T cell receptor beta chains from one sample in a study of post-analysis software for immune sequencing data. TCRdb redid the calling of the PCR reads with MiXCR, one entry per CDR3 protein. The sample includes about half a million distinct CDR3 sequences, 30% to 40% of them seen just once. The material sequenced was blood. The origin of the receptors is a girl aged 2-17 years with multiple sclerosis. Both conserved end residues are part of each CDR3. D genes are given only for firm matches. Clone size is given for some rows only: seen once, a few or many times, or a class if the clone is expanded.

CDR3 protein: CASSNSPNEQFF; CDR3 DNA: TGTGCCAGCAGTAACAGCCCCAATGAGCAGTTCTTC; D gene: .; V gene: TRBV6-5; J gene: TRBJ2-1; clone size: .
CDR3 protein: CASNPSGGTTEAFF; CDR3 DNA: TGTGCCAGTAACCCGAGTGGGGGGACCACTGAAGCTTTCTTT; D gene: .; V gene: TRBV19; J gene: TRBJ1-1; clone size: once
CDR3 protein: CASSQWGPRTDTQYF; CDR3 DNA: TGTGCCAGCAGCCAATGGGGGCCTCGCACAGATACGCAGTATTTT; D gene: .; V gene: TRBV3-1; J gene: TRBJ2-3; clone size: .
CDR3 protein: CSARGWTPSQPQHF; CDR3 DNA: TGCAGTGCTAGAGGGTGGACACCGAGTCAGCCCCAGCATTTT; D gene: .; V gene: TRBV20-1; J gene: TRBJ1-5; clone size: .
CDR3 protein: CSAPGQGAPGELFF; CDR3 DNA: TGCAGTGCACCGGGACAGGGGGCTCCCGGGGAGCTGTTTTTT; D gene: TRBD1; V gene: TRBV20-1; J gene: TRBJ2-2; clone size: few
CDR3 protein: CATRGGSGDTEAFF; CDR3 DNA: TGTGCCACCCGGGGAGGATCGGGGGACACTGAAGCTTTCTTT; D gene: .; V gene: TRBV6-4; J gene: TRBJ1-1; clone size: .
CDR3 protein: CSVGGGPVYGYTF; CDR3 DNA: TGCAGCGTCGGGGGGGGGCCGGTCTATGGCTACACCTTC; D gene: .; V gene: TRBV29-1; J gene: TRBJ1-2; clone size: .
CDR3 protein: CSAKFGPLAVRNTQYF; CDR3 DNA: TGCAGTGCTAAATTCGGACCGCTAGCGGTGAGGAATACGCAGTATTTT; D gene: TRBD2; V gene: TRBV20-1; J gene: TRBJ2-3; clone size: few
CDR3 protein: CASSPKLALFDNYNEQFF; CDR3 DNA: TGTGCCAGCAGCCCGAAACTAGCGCTGTTCGATAACTACAATGAGCAGTTCTTC; D gene: TRBD2; V gene: TRBV7-2; J gene: TRBJ2-1; clone size: few
CDR3 protein: CASSPAAGQATYEQYF; CDR3 DNA: TGTGCCAGCAGCCCCGCGGCAGGACAGGCCACCTACGAGCAGTACTTC; D gene: TRBD1; V gene: TRBV6-5; J gene: TRBJ2-7; clone size: few
CDR3 protein: CASSLSHGLAGGPRGETQYF; CDR3 DNA: TGTGCCAGCAGCTTATCCCATGGACTAGCGGGGGGGCCGAGGGGAGAGACCCAGTACTTC; D gene: TRBD2; V gene: TRBV7-8; J gene: TRBJ2-5; clone size: .
CDR3 protein: CASSQGGSEAYEQYF; CDR3 DNA: TGTGCCAGCAGCCAGGGGGGTAGCGAAGCCTACGAGCAGTACTTC; D gene: .; V gene: TRBV3-1; J gene: TRBJ2-7; clone size: few
CDR3 protein: CASSPAGSSTDTQYF; CDR3 DNA: TGTGCCAGCTCACCAGCGGGCAGCAGCACAGATACGCAGTATTTT; D gene: .; V gene: TRBV18; J gene: TRBJ2-3; clone size: .
CDR3 protein: CASSIGQGFGYTF; CDR3 DNA: TGTGCCAGCAGCATCGGACAGGGGTTTGGCTACACCTTC; D gene: TRBD1; V gene: TRBV11-2; J gene: TRBJ1-2; clone size: .
CDR3 protein: CASSFRDASTDTQYF; CDR3 DNA: TGCGCCAGTAGCTTTCGGGACGCGAGCACAGATACGCAGTATTTT; D gene: .; V gene: TRBV5-1; J gene: TRBJ2-3; clone size: .
CDR3 protein: CSARSGLAGGPETQYF; CDR3 DNA: TGCAGTGCTAGATCGGGACTAGCGGGGGGGCCAGAGACCCAGTACTTC; D gene: TRBD2; V gene: TRBV20-1; J gene: TRBJ2-5; clone size: .
CDR3 protein: CASSLSAGSYYGYTF; CDR3 DNA: TGTGCCAGCAGTTTAAGCGCTGGCAGCTACTATGGCTACACCTTC; D gene: .; V gene: TRBV28; J gene: TRBJ1-2; clone size: few
CDR3 protein: CATSRGGGAETQYF; CDR3 DNA: TGTGCCACCAGCAGAGGAGGGGGGGCCGAGACCCAGTACTTC; D gene: .; V gene: TRBV15; J gene: TRBJ2-5; clone size: few
CDR3 protein: CSAGPFTGETDNEQFF; CDR3 DNA: TGCAGTGCTGGACCGTTTACAGGTGAAACCGACAATGAGCAGTTCTTC; D gene: .; V gene: TRBV20-1; J gene: TRBJ2-1; clone size: .
CDR3 protein: CASRGTSGGLQPSDTQYF; CDR3 DNA: TGTGCCAGCAGGGGGACTAGCGGGGGGCTCCAGCCGTCCGATACGCAGTATTTT; D gene: TRBD2; V gene: TRBV6-2/TRBV6-3; J gene: TRBJ2-3; clone size: once
CDR3 protein: CSVVRDEQYF; CDR3 DNA: TGCAGCGTTGTCCGAGACGAGCAGTACTTC; D gene: .; V gene: TRBV29-1; J gene: TRBJ2-7; clone size: many
CDR3 protein: CASSFGLADESTDTQYF; CDR3 DNA: TGTGCCAGCAGCTTCGGGCTAGCGGACGAGAGCACAGATACGCAGTATTTT; D gene: TRBD2; V gene: TRBV7-9; J gene: TRBJ2-3; clone size: .
CDR3 protein: CASSRIRTVFNEQFF; CDR3 DNA: TGTGCCAGCAGCCGGATCAGGACAGTCTTTAATGAGCAGTTCTTC; D gene: .; V gene: TRBV6-1; J gene: TRBJ2-1; clone size: .
CDR3 protein: CSARSRDLSRGETQYF; CDR3 DNA: TGCAGTGCTAGATCGCGAGATTTGTCCCGCGGGGAGACCCAGTACTTC; D gene: .; V gene: TRBV20-1; J gene: TRBJ2-5; clone size: few
CDR3 protein: CAGSERAGAGTDTQYF; CDR3 DNA: TGTGCCGGCAGTGAAAGAGCGGGGGCCGGCACAGATACGCAGTATTTT; D gene: TRBD2; V gene: TRBV6-4; J gene: TRBJ2-3; clone size: .
CDR3 protein: CSAKTRTTLKNIQYF; CDR3 DNA: TGCAGTGCTAAAACTAGGACCACCCTGAAAAACATTCAGTACTTC; D gene: .; V gene: TRBV20-1; J gene: TRBJ2-4; clone size: many
CDR3 protein: CAISPQDRNTEAFF; CDR3 DNA: TGTGCCATATCTCCCCAGGACAGGAACACTGAAGCTTTCTTT; D gene: .; V gene: TRBV6-6; J gene: TRBJ1-1; clone size: .
CDR3 protein: CASSPGTGVSTDAQYF; CDR3 DNA: TGTGCCAGCAGCCCCGGGACAGGAGTTAGCACAGATGCGCAGTATTTT; D gene: TRBD1; V gene: TRBV12-3/TRBV12-4; J gene: TRBJ2-3; clone size: once
CDR3 protein: CSARGTGLSNQPQHF; CDR3 DNA: TGCAGTGCTAGAGGGACAGGTCTTAGCAATCAGCCCCAGCATTTT; D gene: TRBD1; V gene: TRBV20-1; J gene: TRBJ1-5; clone size: few
CDR3 protein: CASSAQTRRTGGNYGYTF; CDR3 DNA: TGTGCCAGCAGCGCCCAAACCCGAAGGACAGGGGGAAACTATGGCTACACCTTC; D gene: TRBD1; V gene: TRBV9; J gene: TRBJ1-2; clone size: .
CDR3 protein: CASSSGIVSTDTQYF; CDR3 DNA: TGTGCCAGCAGCTCCGGGATAGTTAGCACAGATACGCAGTATTTT; D gene: .; V gene: TRBV7-9; J gene: TRBJ2-3; clone size: .
CDR3 protein: CASSETGTGVQPQHF; CDR3 DNA: TGTGCCAGCAGTGAAACCGGGACAGGGGTTCAGCCCCAGCATTTT; D gene: TRBD1; V gene: TRBV2; J gene: TRBJ1-5; clone size: .
CDR3 protein: CATSSGTSGGGTDTQYF; CDR3 DNA: TGTGCCACCAGCAGCGGGACTAGCGGGGGGGGCACAGATACGCAGTATTTT; D gene: TRBD2; V gene: TRBV15; J gene: TRBJ2-3; clone size: few
CDR3 protein: CSARDPSGGAVDTQYF; CDR3 DNA: TGCAGTGCTAGAGATCCTAGCGGGGGGGCCGTAGATACGCAGTATTTT; D gene: TRBD2; V gene: TRBV20-1; J gene: TRBJ2-3; clone size: few
CDR3 protein: CASSRTSGGDNEQFF; CDR3 DNA: TGCGCCAGCAGTCGAACTAGCGGGGGGGACAATGAGCAGTTCTTC; D gene: TRBD2; V gene: TRBV5-1; J gene: TRBJ2-1; clone size: few
CDR3 protein: CASSLKGPNYEQYF; CDR3 DNA: TGCGCCAGCAGCTTGAAGGGACCCAACTACGAGCAGTACTTC; D gene: .; V gene: TRBV5-1; J gene: TRBJ2-7; clone size: .
CDR3 protein: CASSQWRQGNEQFF; CDR3 DNA: TGTGCCAGCAGCCAATGGAGGCAGGGCAATGAGCAGTTCTTC; D gene: .; V gene: TRBV3-1; J gene: TRBJ2-1; clone size: few
CDR3 protein: CASSQDLDKETQYF; CDR3 DNA: TGTGCCAGCAGCCAAGATCTGGACAAAGAGACCCAGTACTTC; D gene: .; V gene: TRBV14; J gene: TRBJ2-5; clone size: .
CDR3 protein: CASSLGREGETQYF; CDR3 DNA: TGCGCCAGCAGCTTGGGTAGGGAAGGAGAGACCCAGTACTTC; D gene: .; V gene: TRBV5-1; J gene: TRBJ2-5; clone size: .
CDR3 protein: CASSKVLQGVGETQYF; CDR3 DNA: TGTGCCAGCAGCAAAGTACTGCAGGGCGTCGGAGAGACCCAGTACTTC; D gene: .; V gene: TRBV21-1; J gene: TRBJ2-5; clone size: .
CDR3 protein: CSAPDPTGGRADTQYF; CDR3 DNA: TGCAGTGCCCCAGATCCGACGGGGGGCCGCGCAGATACGCAGTATTTT; D gene: .; V gene: TRBV20-1; J gene: TRBJ2-3; clone size: few
CDR3 protein: CASRRDRPTDTQYF; CDR3 DNA: TGTGCCAGCAGGCGAGACCGACCCACAGATACGCAGTATTTT; D gene: .; V gene: TRBV2; J gene: TRBJ2-3; clone size: .